This T cell receptor beta chain was obtained from a study of T cells in Graves' hyperthyroidism and ophthalmopathy. V was cut by 4 bases and J by 4 bases, with 13 bases left in between. The CDR3 is made up of 15 amino acids. Germline CDR1 reads MDHEN; CDR2 reads SYDVKM. Reasons for excluding patients were uncontrolled infection, other autoimmune disease, pregnancy or lactation. A few counts support this clonotype. RNA transcripts gave rise to amplified TCR beta CDR3 regions. The TCR CDR3 was amplified in a first-round RT-PCR using the HTBI primer set. One entry per CDR3 protein, called by TCRdb with MiXCR from the multiplex PCR reads. Altogether about 640,000 distinct CDR3 sequences are present, around 20% being singletons, with the ten largest covering 30% to 40%.

The rearrangement joins TRBV28 to TRBJ1-4, with D possibly matching TRBD1 (6 bases). The sequence was obtained from a man aged 25 to 40 with Graves' ophthalmopathy. The sample comprised blood. The DNA of the CDR3 is TGTGCCAGCAGTTCCCCGGGGGCACTTAATGAAAAACTGTTTTTT. It codes for CASSSPGALNEKLFF. Variable domain in full (rest from reference TRBV28 and TRBJ1-4): DVKVTQSSRYLVKRTGEKVFLECVQDMDHENMFWYRQDPGLGLRLIYFSYDVKMKEKGDIPEGYSVSREKKERFSLILESASTNQTSMYLCASSSPGALNEKLFFGSGTQLSVL.